The T cell receptor (beta chain) described here comes from a study of a mutant IDH1 vaccine in newly diagnosed glioma. Study context: Of treated patients, around 60% were men and approximately 40% women, averaging around 44 years. Week 35 held visit V12, while week 47 held visit V13.

Only in-frame clones appear in the TCRdb table, and some are missing; sequencing was by immunoSEQ multiplex PCR. The sample includes tens of thousands of clones, roughly 61% of them seen just once. This CDR3 is built from 16 residues. Germline V gives CDR1 SGHVS, CDR2 FQNEAQ. V lost 1 base and J lost 4, with 11 bases in between. To note about this clone: Antigen: not known.

The study's findings and limits: Shifts in the top peripheral T cell clonotypes seemed unrelated to pseudoprogression.

Noted time point: week 47, end of study. Each dose of the vaccine consisted of 300 ug of mutant IDH1 20-mer peptide, with topical imiquimod. Vaccinations, eight in total, occurred in weeks 1, 3, 5, 7, 11, 15, 19, 23. This TCR was recovered from a man between 35 and 55 years old with glioma. Some clones in this sample may be carry-over from other donors' samples. The V and J genes are TRBV7-8 and TRBJ1-6; D not certain. This material consisted of peripheral blood mononuclear cells (PBMCs), taken from a glioma patient whose treatment included an IDH1 peptide vaccine. Here the CDR3 reads CASSLGSADYNSPLHF. The CDR3 region has the DNA TGTGCCAGCAGCTTAGGTTCAGCGGATTATAATTCACCCCTCCACTTT. Full variable domain (missing parts from reference TRBV7-8 and TRBJ1-6): GAGVSQSPRYKVAKRGQDVALRCDPISGHVSLFWYQQALGQGPEFLTYFQNEAQLDKSGLPSDRFFAERPEGSVSTLKIQRTQQEDSAVYLCASSLGSADYNSPLHFGNGTRLTVT.